Listed below are T cell receptor beta chains from one sample, sequenced in a study of tumor and adjacent non-tumor tissue in lung cancer. TCRdb re-called the multiplex PCR reads with MiXCR, one entry per CDR3 protein. The sample lists over 40,000 distinct CDR3 sequences, around two thirds occurring once. Input material: distant non-tumor lung tissue. Receptors were obtained from a woman in her sixties or seventies with non-small cell lung cancer. Each CDR3 is given with its conserved first and last residue. The order of the fields is CDR3 protein, CDR3 DNA, D gene, clone size, V gene, J gene. A D gene is named only where the DNA matches it firmly. Some rows mark clone size as missing; the rest say once, few, many or name a class of expanded clone.

CDR3aa: CASNPGQKYNEQFF; CDR3nt: TGTGCCAGCAACCCGGGACAGAAATACAATGAGCAGTTCTTC; d_gene: TRBD1; abundance: many; v_gene: TRBV11-2; j_gene: TRBJ2-1
CDR3aa: CASSFGDRTAKNIQYF; CDR3nt: TGTGCCAGCAGCTTTGGGGACAGGACGGCCAAAAACATTCAGTACTTC; d_gene: TRBD1; abundance: few; v_gene: TRBV7-9; j_gene: TRBJ2-4
CDR3aa: CVSNRGPNTEAFF; CDR3nt: TGTGTCAGCAATAGAGGCCCGAACACTGAAGCTTTCTTT; d_gene: NA; abundance: NA; v_gene: TRBV6-6; j_gene: TRBJ1-1
CDR3aa: CTGSQGGRNTEAFF; CDR3nt: TGCACCGGCAGCCAAGGCGGAAGGAACACTGAAGCTTTCTTT; d_gene: NA; abundance: NA; v_gene: TRBV4-3; j_gene: TRBJ1-1
CDR3aa: CASRQDNGQGAYGQYF; CDR3nt: TGCGCAAGCAGGCAAGATAACGGACAGGGGGCCTACGGGCAGTACTTC; d_gene: TRBD1; abundance: NA; v_gene: TRBV4-3; j_gene: TRBJ2-7
CDR3aa: CASSAGTDYGYTF; CDR3nt: TGTGCCAGCAGCGCGGGGACGGACTATGGCTACACCTTC; d_gene: NA; abundance: NA; v_gene: TRBV13; j_gene: TRBJ1-2
CDR3aa: CASNQRQEGYNEQFF; CDR3nt: TGTGCCAGCAACCAAAGACAGGAAGGCTACAATGAGCAGTTCTTC; d_gene: NA; abundance: NA; v_gene: TRBV6-2/TRBV6-3; j_gene: TRBJ2-1
CDR3aa: CASSPPQLAGGINEQFF; CDR3nt: TGTGCCAGCAGTCCCCCCCAACTAGCGGGGGGTATCAATGAGCAGTTCTTC; d_gene: TRBD2; abundance: NA; v_gene: TRBV11-2; j_gene: TRBJ2-1
CDR3aa: CDSSTQQGCEQYF; CDR3nt: TGCGACAGCAGTACGCAACAGGGCTGCGAGCAGTACTTC; d_gene: NA; abundance: NA; v_gene: TRBV6-6; j_gene: TRBJ2-7
CDR3aa: CASNEGGERAFEQYF; CDR3nt: TGTGCCAGCAATGAGGGGGGCGAACGGGCTTTCGAGCAATACTTC; d_gene: NA; abundance: NA; v_gene: TRBV6-6; j_gene: TRBJ2-7
CDR3aa: CTSRPWGQGGGYTF; CDR3nt: TGTACCAGCAGACCCTGGGGACAGGGTGGTGGCTACACCTTC; d_gene: TRBD1; abundance: NA; v_gene: TRBV5-5; j_gene: TRBJ1-2
CDR3aa: CASNRRQGQQPQHF; CDR3nt: TGTGCCAGCAACAGGAGACAGGGACAACAGCCCCAGCATTTT; d_gene: TRBD1; abundance: NA; v_gene: TRBV5-6; j_gene: TRBJ1-5
CDR3aa: CASSQGQGVIDTQYF; CDR3nt: TGCGCTAGCAGCCAGGGGCAGGGGGTAATAGATACGCAGTATTTT; d_gene: TRBD1; abundance: NA; v_gene: TRBV4-3; j_gene: TRBJ2-3
CDR3aa: CSARGPNSSWETQYF; CDR3nt: TGCAGTGCCAGGGGGCCAAACTCTTCCTGGGAGACCCAGTACTTC; d_gene: TRBD1; abundance: many; v_gene: TRBV20-1; j_gene: TRBJ2-5
CDR3aa: CASSITRTPYEQYF; CDR3nt: TGTGCCAGCAGCATTACACGGACTCCCTACGAGCAGTACTTC; d_gene: NA; abundance: once; v_gene: TRBV5-4; j_gene: TRBJ2-7
CDR3aa: CARSPRLSSYNEQFF; CDR3nt: TGCGCCAGAAGCCCTCGATTGAGCTCCTATAATGAGCAGTTCTTC; d_gene: NA; abundance: NA; v_gene: TRBV4-3; j_gene: TRBJ2-1
CDR3aa: CASSPTGGDQPQHF; CDR3nt: TGTGCCAGCAGCCCGACAGGGGGTGATCAGCCCCAGCATTTT; d_gene: TRBD1; abundance: NA; v_gene: TRBV11-2; j_gene: TRBJ1-5
CDR3aa: CGSSQEVEYTEAFF; CDR3nt: TGCGGCAGCAGCCAAGAGGTCGAGTACACTGAAGCCTTCTTT; d_gene: NA; abundance: NA; v_gene: TRBV4-3; j_gene: TRBJ1-1
CDR3aa: CASSAGYERRTDTQYF; CDR3nt: TGTGCCAGCAGCGCCGGATATGAGCGGCGCACAGATACGCAGTATTTT; d_gene: NA; abundance: few; v_gene: TRBV4-2; j_gene: TRBJ2-3
CDR3aa: CARSPLQGQGYNEQFF; CDR3nt: TGCGCCAGAAGCCCCCTCCAAGGGCAGGGTTACAATGAGCAGTTCTTC; d_gene: NA; abundance: NA; v_gene: TRBV4-1; j_gene: TRBJ2-1
CDR3aa: CASSFGERGGELFF; CDR3nt: TGTGCAAGCAGTTTTGGGGAAAGAGGTGGGGAGCTGTTTTTT; d_gene: NA; abundance: NA; v_gene: TRBV6-5; j_gene: TRBJ2-2
CDR3aa: CSVVRTYEQYF; CDR3nt: TGCAGCGTTGTACGGACCTACGAGCAGTACTTC; d_gene: NA; abundance: medium-sized; v_gene: TRBV29-1; j_gene: TRBJ2-7
CDR3aa: CTITGQGGMNTEAFF; CDR3nt: TGCACCATTACCGGACAGGGGGGGATGAACACTGAAGCTTTCTTT; d_gene: TRBD1; abundance: NA; v_gene: TRBV29-1; j_gene: TRBJ1-1
CDR3aa: CASYLLGFYTDTQYF; CDR3nt: TGTGCCAGCTATTTGCTGGGGTTCTACACAGATACGCAGTATTTT; d_gene: NA; abundance: NA; v_gene: TRBV12-3/TRBV12-4; j_gene: TRBJ2-3
CDR3aa: CASSLIGQGAMGTF; CDR3nt: TGTGCCAGCAGCCTGATAGGACAGGGTGCGATGGGGACCTTC; d_gene: TRBD1; abundance: NA; v_gene: TRBV4-2; j_gene: TRBJ1-2
CDR3aa: CTSSYTDSSGGSSTDTQYF; CDR3nt: TGTACCAGCAGTTACACGGATTCTAGCGGGGGCTCTAGCACAGATACGCAGTATTTT; d_gene: TRBD2; abundance: NA; v_gene: TRBV6-5; j_gene: TRBJ2-3
CDR3aa: CASNLPSDLETQYF; CDR3nt: TGTGCCAGCAACCTGCCGTCGGATTTGGAGACCCAGTACTTC; d_gene: NA; abundance: NA; v_gene: TRBV6-2/TRBV6-3; j_gene: TRBJ2-5
CDR3aa: CSTSLSDQEQFF; CDR3nt: TGCAGTACTAGCCTGTCGGATCAAGAGCAGTTCTTC; d_gene: NA; abundance: once; v_gene: TRBV20-1; j_gene: TRBJ2-1
CDR3aa: CASSAGSFQETRYF; CDR3nt: TGTGCCAGTAGCGCAGGGTCTTTCCAAGAGACCCGGTACTTC; d_gene: NA; abundance: NA; v_gene: TRBV11-2; j_gene: TRBJ2-5
CDR3aa: CSAIATGRDTGELFF; CDR3nt: TGCAGTGCTATAGCCACAGGGCGAGACACCGGGGAGCTGTTTTTT; d_gene: NA; abundance: NA; v_gene: TRBV20-1; j_gene: TRBJ2-2
CDR3aa: CASSHPLSGAGAREQFF; CDR3nt: TGTGCCAGCAGTCACCCGCTGAGCGGAGCGGGAGCTCGAGAGCAGTTCTTC; d_gene: TRBD2; abundance: NA; v_gene: TRBV6-5; j_gene: TRBJ2-1
CDR3aa: CASSLTSGSYNEQFF; CDR3nt: TGTGCCAGCAGTTTGACTAGCGGGAGCTACAATGAGCAGTTCTTC; d_gene: TRBD2; abundance: NA; v_gene: TRBV6-2/TRBV6-3; j_gene: TRBJ2-1
CDR3aa: CASSRTGDQKTQYF; CDR3nt: TGTGCTAGCAGTCGGACAGGAGATCAAAAGACCCAGTACTTC; d_gene: TRBD1; abundance: few; v_gene: TRBV6-5; j_gene: TRBJ2-5
CDR3aa: CASSLQGGGGAGALF; CDR3nt: TGTGCCAGCAGCTTACAAGGAGGGGGCGGAGCTGGGGCTCTCTTT; d_gene: TRBD1; abundance: many; v_gene: TRBV7-9; j_gene: TRBJ1-1